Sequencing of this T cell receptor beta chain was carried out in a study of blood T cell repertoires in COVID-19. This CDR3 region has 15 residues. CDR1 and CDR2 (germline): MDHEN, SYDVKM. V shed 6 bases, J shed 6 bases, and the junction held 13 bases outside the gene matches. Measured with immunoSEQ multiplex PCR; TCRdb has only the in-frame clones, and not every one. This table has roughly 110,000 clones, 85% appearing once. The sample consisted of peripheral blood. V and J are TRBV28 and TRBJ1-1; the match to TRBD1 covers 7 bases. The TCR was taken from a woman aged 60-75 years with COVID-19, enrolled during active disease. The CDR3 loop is CASSPQGRNNAEAFF. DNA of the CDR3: TGTGCCAGCAGCCCACAGGGGAGGAATAACGCTGAAGCTTTCTTT.